The 15 T cell receptor beta chains below come from one sample, sequenced in a study of human T cells and chemical hapten exposure. This sample's time point: pre-sensitization, week 0. Treatment: therapeutic diphenylcyclopropenone sensitization with weekly scalp DPC. TCRdb fed the RACE reads into MiXCR, producing one record per CDR3 protein. The sample contains approximately 400,000 distinct CDR3 sequences, roughly 5% of which appear only once. The sequences come from whole blood, collected in connection with sensitization to the hapten diphenylcyclopropenone (DPC). The receptors originated from a woman in her fifties or sixties with alopecia areata. Some clones in this sample may be carry-over from other donors' samples.

The J gene is TRBJ1-2, the V gene TRBV27, with 8 bases that match TRBD1. V lost 0 bases to trimming and J lost 2 bases; unmatched junction nucleotides: 2. This CDR3 has 15 amino acids. Germline CDR1 and CDR2: MNHEY and SMNVEV (reference sequence). The CDR3 protein is CASSLSRTGNYGYTF. The CDR3, as DNA: TGTGCCAGCAGTTTATCGAGGACAGGGAACTATGGCTACACCTTC.

This clonotype was recorded at least ten times. The gene calls are TRBV6-5 and TRBJ1-1; maybe TRBD1 (5 bases). The CDR3 runs to 13 residues. In germline, CDR1 is MNHEY, CDR2 SVGAGI. V gave up 7 bases and J gave up 6 bases, with 15 bases separating them. For the CDR3, the DNA is TGTGCCAGCAATAAGGGGCAGGCCCCTGAAGCTTTCTTT. Protein: CASNKGQAPEAFF.

This clonotype was counted ten times or more. V and J are TRBV15 and TRBJ2-3, with 7 nucleotides matching TRBD1. Trimming cost V 1 base and J 0 bases; bases outside gene matches: 7. From germline, CDR1 is LNHNV and CDR2 YYDKDF (reference sequence). The CDR3 loop spans 17 amino acids. The CDR3 is CATSRGTGQSSTDTQYF. CDR3 nucleotides: TGTGCCACCAGCAGAGGGACAGGCCAATCGAGCACAGATACGCAGTATTTT.

This clonotype was counted a few times. The rearrangement uses TRBV19 and TRBJ1-5, with D possibly TRBD1 on 5 matching bases. V gave up 3 bases and J gave up 7 bases, with 16 bases separating them. The germline V gene encodes CDR1 LNHDA and CDR2 SQIVND (reference sequence). The CDR3 runs to 15 residues. In DNA form, the CDR3 reads TGTGCCAGTAGTATGGCGGCCAGGGCGGGCCAGCCCCAGCATTTT. Its translation is CASSMAARAGQPQHF.

The DNA for the CDR3 is TGTGCCAGTAGTATACCGGGTAGCACAGATACGCAGTATTTT. Translated: CASSIPGSTDTQYF. The chain is built from TRBV19 and TRBJ2-3; D gene uncertain. Germline V lookup: CDR1 LNHDA, CDR2 SQIVND (reference sequence). V was clipped by 2 bases and J by 0 bases, with 6 bases between them. The CDR3 contains 14 residues.

This clonotype was detected ten times or more. V gene TRBV5-5 combines with J gene TRBJ2-2, with D perhaps TRBD2 (7 bases). Germline lookup yields CDR1 SGHKS and CDR2 YYEKEE (reference sequence). Between the trimmed V and J ends, which lost 4 bases and 6 bases, there was a span of 16 bases. This CDR3 comprises 15 residues. The DNA of the CDR3 is TGTGCCAGCAGCCCGCCGAGGGGGAGGGCCGGGGAGCTGTTTTTT. Translation: CASSPPRGRAGELFF.

This clonotype was picked up many times. V gene TRBV2 combines with J gene TRBJ1-5; 7 positions agree with TRBD1. The germline gives CDR1 SNHLY, CDR2 FYNNEI. This CDR3 contains 14 residues. The V and J ends lost 5 bases and 7 bases, in that order; junction bases with no gene match: 8. The DNA for the CDR3 is TGTGCCAGCAGTCCTCCAGGGGGTAGCCAGCCCCAGCATTTT. It is translated as CASSPPGGSQPQHF.

The chain's CDR3 is CAWSVLDFGYNGELFF. The CDR3 nucleotides read TGTGCCTGGAGTGTCCTGGACTTCGGTTACAACGGGGAGCTGTTTTTT. The chain recombines TRBV30 with TRBJ2-2; D might be TRBD2 (5 bases). Germline V gene data show CDR1 as GTSNPN and CDR2 as SVGIG (reference sequence). The CDR3 is made up of 16 amino acids. V lost 0 bases, J lost 7 bases, and 18 bases lay in between.

This clonotype was seen ten or more times. CDR3 residues: CASRQPGQGADGELFF. The DNA for the CDR3 is TGTGCCAGCAGGCAACCGGGACAGGGGGCGGACGGGGAGCTGTTTTTT. The chain joins TRBV7-2 to TRBJ2-2; the match to TRBD1 covers 12 bases. Unmatched junction bases numbered 9, after V lost 6 bases and J lost 7 bases. The CDR3 has 16 amino acids. Germline V gene data show CDR1 as SGHTA and CDR2 as FQGNSA.

A few counts support this clonotype. This sequence joins TRBV20-1 and TRBJ2-3; 8 nucleotides match TRBD2. Germline V lookup: CDR1 DFQATT, CDR2 SNEGSKA (reference sequence). The junction had 7 bases not matched to a gene; V was cut back by 3 bases and J by 5 bases. This CDR3 comprises 14 residues. The chain's CDR3 is CSASGGRNGDTQYF. CDR3 nucleotides: TGCAGTGCTAGCGGCGGGAGGAATGGAGATACGCAGTATTTT.

CDR3: CASSKDLGNTIYF. The CDR3 nucleotides are TGCGCCAGCAGCAAGGACCTAGGAAACACCATATATTTT. This chain joins TRBV5-1 and TRBJ1-3; D unclear. Germline CDR1 is SGHRS and CDR2 is YFSETQ. The V and J ends lost 4 bases and 4 bases respectively, with 9 bases between them. There are 13 residues in the CDR3.

This clonotype was detected ten times or more. V usage is TRBV21-1 and J usage is TRBJ2-2; the table's D call, TRBD2, was not checked against the DNA. TRBV21-1 is labeled a pseudogene. The CDR3 has 19 residues. The chain's CDR3 is CASSKTNLWEVMNTGELFF. For the CDR3, the DNA is TGTGCCAGCAGCAAAACGAACCTCTGGGAGGTGATGAACACCGGGGAGCTGTTTTTT.

The chain employs TRBV19 and TRBJ2-4; 7 nucleotides agree with TRBD2. After removal of 0 bases from V and 8 bases from J, the junction contained 7 bases not matched to a gene. The CDR3 sequence is 15 residues long. Germline CDR1 reads LNHDA; CDR2 reads SQIVND (reference sequence). CDR3 sequence reads: CASSIESSGIHIQYF. CDR3 sequence (DNA): TGTGCCAGTAGTATAGAGTCCAGCGGGATACACATTCAGTACTTC. The variable domain in full, with the rest retrieved from reference TRBV19 and TRBJ2-4, is DGGITQSPKYLFRKEGQNVTLSCEQNLNHDAMYWYRQDPGQGLRLIYYSQIVNDFQKGDIAEGYSVSREKKESFPLTVTSAQKNPTAFYLCASSIESSGIHIQYFGAGTRLSVL.

This chain joins TRBV7-7 and TRBJ1-1; 7 nucleotides match TRBD1. V lost 5 bases to trimming and J lost 3 bases; unmatched junction nucleotides: 15. Germline CDR1 reads SSHAT; CDR2 reads FNYEAQ (reference sequence). CDR3 length: 17 residues. The CDR3 loop reads CASSLSHCRTGHTEAFF. The CDR3 DNA reads as TGTGCCAGCAGCCTTTCCCATTGTCGGACAGGTCACACTGAAGCTTTCTTT.

This clonotype was observed at least ten times. The rearrangement uses TRBV28 and TRBJ1-6; tentatively, D is TRBD1 (5 bases). The CDR3 totals 13 residues. V dropped 8 bases and J dropped 7 bases, with 12 bases sitting between them. The germline gives CDR1 MDHEN, CDR2 SYDVKM. DNA for the CDR3: TGTGCCAGCCTGGGGCAACGAAATTCACCCCTCCACTTT. Translated, it gives CASLGQRNSPLHF. Full variable domain (outside the CDR3, taken from reference TRBV28 and TRBJ1-6): DVKVTQSSRYLVKRTGEKVFLECVQDMDHENMFWYRQDPGLGLRLIYFSYDVKMKEKGDIPEGYSVSREKKERFSLILESASTNQTSMYLCASLGQRNSPLHFGNGTRLTVT.